A few counts support the clone carrying this T cell receptor beta chain. Its target is unknown. Data came from immunoSEQ multiplex PCR; TCRdb stores just in-frame clones and leaves some out. The sample consists of 110,000 or so clones, approximately 94% of them appearing once. From the roughly 120-subject validation cohort, which was separate from the roughly 610-subject first cohort, the donors were drawn. CDR1 and CDR2 from the germline V gene are SNHLY and FYNNEI. Trimming stripped 7 bases from V and 3 bases from J, with 13 bases between. The CDR3 contains 13 residues. These data originate in a study of cytomegalovirus exposure and HLA in healthy donors. Across the whole study: It was reported in a later analysis that the roughly 120 validation repertoires used the same platform as the 650 to 800 first-cohort repertoires. Broader study findings: One later analysis, an examination of the roughly 110 validation repertoires, found that first-cohort TCR clusters tended to co-occur in them. Researchers reported that a few CMV-associated chains were confirmed in vitro as CMV antigen-specific.

The receptor was isolated from a woman aged 18-29 years in good health and CMV-seronegative. Sequencing was done on a sample of PBMCs. The rearrangement joins TRBV2 to TRBJ2-7; tentative D call: TRBD1 (6 bases). The CDR3 nucleotides are TGTGCCAGCAAGAGGGGGTCAAACTACGAGCAGTACTTC. Its translation is CASKRGSNYEQYF.